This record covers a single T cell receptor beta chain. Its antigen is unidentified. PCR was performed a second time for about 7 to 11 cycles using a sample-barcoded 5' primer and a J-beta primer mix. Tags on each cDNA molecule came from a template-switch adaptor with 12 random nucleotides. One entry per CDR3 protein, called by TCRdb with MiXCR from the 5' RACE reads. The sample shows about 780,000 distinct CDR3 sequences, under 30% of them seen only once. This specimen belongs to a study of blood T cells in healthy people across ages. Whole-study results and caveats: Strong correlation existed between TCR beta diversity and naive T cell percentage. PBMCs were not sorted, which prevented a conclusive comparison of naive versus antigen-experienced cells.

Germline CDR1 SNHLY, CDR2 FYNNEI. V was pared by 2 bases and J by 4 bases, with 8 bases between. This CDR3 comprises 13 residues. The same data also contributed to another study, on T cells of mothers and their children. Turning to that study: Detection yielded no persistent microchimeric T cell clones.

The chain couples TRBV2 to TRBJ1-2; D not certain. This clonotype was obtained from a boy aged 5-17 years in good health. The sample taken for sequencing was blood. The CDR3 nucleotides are TGTGCCAGCAGTGAAAGTGTAGGCTATGGCTACACCTTC. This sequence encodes CASSESVGYGYTF.